This paragraph reports one TCR beta chain. Its antigen remains unknown. CDR1 and CDR2 (germline): SGHNT, YYREEE (reference sequence). The V and J ends lost 4 bases and 5 bases, in that order; junction bases with no gene match: 7. CDR3 size: 14 residues. The record originates from a study of cytomegalovirus exposure and HLA in healthy donors. PCR was performed using 60 Vbeta and 13 Jbeta primers. The method was immunoSEQ multiplex PCR; TCRdb's version includes in-frame clones alone and lacks a portion of them. The sample contains roughly 200,000 clones, roughly 90% of which appear only once. General study findings and limits: Highest at DRB1 and lowest at HLA-C, TCR association rates differed among HLA loci in a later analysis. Most of the TCR beta V segments (in an earlier analysis) were productive either about 87% or about 30% of the time. Reportedly, HLA-A and HLA-B alleles of most subjects were accurately predicted from TCR beta. A few of the chains that were CMV-associated were confirmed in vitro to be specific for CMV antigens.

This TCR was sampled from a woman in her 30s in good health and CMV-seronegative. Sequencing was done on a sample of PBMCs. The gene calls are TRBV5-4 and TRBJ2-3, with 7 bases matching TRBD2. In nucleotides, the CDR3 is TGTGCCAGCAGCCAGGAGGTAGCGGGAGATACGCAGTATTTT. Protein: CASSQEVAGDTQYF.